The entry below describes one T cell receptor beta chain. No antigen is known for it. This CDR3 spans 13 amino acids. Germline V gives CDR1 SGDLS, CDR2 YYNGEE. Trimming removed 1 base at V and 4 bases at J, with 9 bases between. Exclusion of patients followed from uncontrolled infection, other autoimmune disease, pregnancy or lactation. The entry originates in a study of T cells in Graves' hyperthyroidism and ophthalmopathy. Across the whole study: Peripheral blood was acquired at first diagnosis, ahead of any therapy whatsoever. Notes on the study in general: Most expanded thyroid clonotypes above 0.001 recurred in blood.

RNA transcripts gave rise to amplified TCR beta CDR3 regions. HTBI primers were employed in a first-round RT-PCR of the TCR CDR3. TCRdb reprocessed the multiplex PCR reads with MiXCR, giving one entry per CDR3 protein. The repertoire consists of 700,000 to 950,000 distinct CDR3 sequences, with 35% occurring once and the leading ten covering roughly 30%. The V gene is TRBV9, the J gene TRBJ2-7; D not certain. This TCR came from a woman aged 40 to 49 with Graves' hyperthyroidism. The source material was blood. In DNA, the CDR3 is TGTGCCAGCAGCGTAACAGAGGATTACGAGCAGTACTTC. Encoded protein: CASSVTEDYEQYF.